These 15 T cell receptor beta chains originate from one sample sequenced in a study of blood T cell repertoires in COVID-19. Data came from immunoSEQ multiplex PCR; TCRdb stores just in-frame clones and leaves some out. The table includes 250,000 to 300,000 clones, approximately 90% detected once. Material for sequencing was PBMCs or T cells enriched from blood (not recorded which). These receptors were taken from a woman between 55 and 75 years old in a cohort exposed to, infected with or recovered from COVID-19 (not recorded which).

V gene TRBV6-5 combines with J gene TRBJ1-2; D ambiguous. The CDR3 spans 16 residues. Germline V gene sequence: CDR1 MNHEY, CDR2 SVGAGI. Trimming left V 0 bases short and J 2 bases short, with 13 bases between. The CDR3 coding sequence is TGTGCCAGCAGTTACTCGACACAGAGGGCCAACTATGGCTACACCTTC. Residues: CASSYSTQRANYGYTF.

This chain's CDR3 is CASSQGTTDTQYF. The CDR3 DNA reads TGTGCCAGCAGCCAAGGAACTACAGATACGCAGTATTTT. The V and J genes are TRBV3-1 (or the pseudogene TRBV3-2) and TRBJ2-3; D gene unclear. V lost 1 base to trimming and J lost 3 bases, with 5 bases between them. This CDR3 comprises 13 residues. Germline V gene data show CDR1 as LGHDT and CDR2 as YNNKEL (reference sequence).

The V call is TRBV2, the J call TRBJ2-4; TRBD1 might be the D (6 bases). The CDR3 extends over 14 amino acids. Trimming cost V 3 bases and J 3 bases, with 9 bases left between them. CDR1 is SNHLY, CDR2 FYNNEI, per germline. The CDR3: CASSEDSLKNIQYF. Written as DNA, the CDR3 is TGTGCCAGCAGTGAGGACAGTCTCAAAAACATTCAGTACTTC.

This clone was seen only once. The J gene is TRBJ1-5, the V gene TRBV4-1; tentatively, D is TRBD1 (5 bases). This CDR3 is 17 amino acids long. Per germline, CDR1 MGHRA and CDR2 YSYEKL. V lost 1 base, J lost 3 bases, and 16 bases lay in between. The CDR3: CASSQVRGGEANQPQHF. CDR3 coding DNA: TGCGCCAGCAGCCAAGTTCGGGGGGGGGAGGCCAATCAGCCCCAGCATTTT.

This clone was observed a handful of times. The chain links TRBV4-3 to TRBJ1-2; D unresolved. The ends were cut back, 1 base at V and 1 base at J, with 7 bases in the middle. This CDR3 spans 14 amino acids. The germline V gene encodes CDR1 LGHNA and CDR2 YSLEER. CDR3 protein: CASSQVSSNYGYTF. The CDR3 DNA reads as TGCGCCAGCAGCCAAGTTAGCAGTAACTATGGCTACACCTTC.

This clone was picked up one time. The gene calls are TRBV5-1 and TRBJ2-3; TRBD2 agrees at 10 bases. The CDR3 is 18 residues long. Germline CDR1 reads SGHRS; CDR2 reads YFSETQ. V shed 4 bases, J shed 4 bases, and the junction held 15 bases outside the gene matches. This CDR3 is CASSLPLGLAGEPDTQYF. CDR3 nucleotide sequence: TGCGCCAGCAGCCTACCACTGGGGCTAGCGGGAGAGCCAGATACGCAGTATTTT.

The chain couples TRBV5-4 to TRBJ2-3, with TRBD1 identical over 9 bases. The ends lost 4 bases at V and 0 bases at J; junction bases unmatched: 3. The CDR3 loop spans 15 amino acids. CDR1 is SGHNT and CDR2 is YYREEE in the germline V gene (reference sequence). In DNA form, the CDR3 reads TGTGCCAGCAGCCCGACAGGGGGAAGCACAGATACGCAGTATTTT. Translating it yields CASSPTGGSTDTQYF.

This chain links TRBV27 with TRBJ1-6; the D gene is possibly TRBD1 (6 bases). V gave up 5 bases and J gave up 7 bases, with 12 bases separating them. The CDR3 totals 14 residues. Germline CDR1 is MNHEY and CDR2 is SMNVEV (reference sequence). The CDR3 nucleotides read TGTGCCAGCAGTCCCCAAAGGGGGAATTCACCCCTCCACTTT. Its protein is CASSPQRGNSPLHF.

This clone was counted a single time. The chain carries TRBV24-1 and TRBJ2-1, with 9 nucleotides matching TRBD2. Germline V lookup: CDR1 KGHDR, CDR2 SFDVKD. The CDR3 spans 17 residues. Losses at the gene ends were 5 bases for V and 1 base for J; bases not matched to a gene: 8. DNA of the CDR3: TGTGCCACCAGTGCTGCGCCTAGCGGGAAATCCTACAATGAGCAGTTCTTC. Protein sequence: CATSAAPSGKSYNEQFF.

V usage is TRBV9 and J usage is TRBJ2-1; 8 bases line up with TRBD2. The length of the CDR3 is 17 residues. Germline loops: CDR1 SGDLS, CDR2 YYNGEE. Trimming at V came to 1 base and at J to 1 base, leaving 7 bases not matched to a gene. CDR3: CASSVRSSGSSYNEQFF. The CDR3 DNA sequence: TGTGCCAGCAGCGTACGGTCAAGCGGGAGTTCCTACAATGAGCAGTTCTTC.

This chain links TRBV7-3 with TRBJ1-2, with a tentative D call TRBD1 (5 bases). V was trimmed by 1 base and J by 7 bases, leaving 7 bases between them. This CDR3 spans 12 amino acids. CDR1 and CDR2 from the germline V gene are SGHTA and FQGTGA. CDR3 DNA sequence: TGTGCCAGCAGCTTAAACGGGGGTGGCTACACCTTC. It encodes CASSLNGGGYTF.

This CDR3 is CASSRENEQFF. CDR3 sequence (DNA): TGTGCCAGCAGTCGTGAGAATGAGCAGTTCTTC. The chain joins TRBV6-6 to TRBJ2-1; no firm D call. The CDR3 spans 11 residues. V lost 5 bases and J lost 7, with 6 bases in between. CDR1 MNHNY and CDR2 SVGAGI come from the germline V gene (reference sequence).

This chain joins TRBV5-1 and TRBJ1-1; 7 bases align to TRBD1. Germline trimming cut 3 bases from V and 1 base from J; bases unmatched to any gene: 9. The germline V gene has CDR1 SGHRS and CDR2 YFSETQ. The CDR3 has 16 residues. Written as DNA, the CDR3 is TGCGCCAGCAGCTGGACCTATGACAGGGAGAACACTGAAGCTTTCTTT. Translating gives CASSWTYDRENTEAFF.

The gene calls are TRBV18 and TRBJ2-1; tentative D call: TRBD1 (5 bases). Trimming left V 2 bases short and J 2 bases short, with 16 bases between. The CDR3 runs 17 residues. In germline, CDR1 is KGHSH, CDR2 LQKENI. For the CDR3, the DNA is TGTGCCAGCTCACCAAGGATACCAGGGCGCACCTACAATGAGCAGTTCTTC. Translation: CASSPRIPGRTYNEQFF.

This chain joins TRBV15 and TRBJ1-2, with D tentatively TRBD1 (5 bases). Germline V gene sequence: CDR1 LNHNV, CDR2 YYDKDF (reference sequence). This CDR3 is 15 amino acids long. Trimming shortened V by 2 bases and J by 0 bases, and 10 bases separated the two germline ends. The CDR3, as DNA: TGTGCCACCAGCAGAACAGGTAGAGCTAACTATGGCTACACCTTC. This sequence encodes CATSRTGRANYGYTF.